This T cell receptor beta chain was sequenced for a study of cytomegalovirus exposure and HLA in healthy donors. This clone was detected once. What it binds is not known. Overall study results and limits: In presence/absence analyses, roughly uniform sequencing depth across donors was assumed. TCR beta sequences numbering around 15,000 were associated with HLA alleles at 0.05 false discovery rate in a later analysis.

Primers for the PCR totalled 60 Vbeta and 13 Jbeta. The method was immunoSEQ multiplex PCR; TCRdb's version includes in-frame clones alone and lacks a portion of them. The sample has 100,000 to 150,000 clones, approximately 75% seen once. Sample: PBMCs. The clonotype originates from a woman aged 45-65 years in good health and CMV-seronegative.

DNA of the CDR3: TGTGCCAGCAGCCGCCTGGGCCAGGGGGCTGTTGGCGAGCAGTACTTC. Translated: CASSRLGQGAVGEQYF. This chain links TRBV7-9 with TRBJ2-7, with 8 bases lining up with TRBD1. CDR3 length: 16 residues. CDR1 and CDR2 (germline): SEHNR, FQNEAQ (reference sequence). V gave up 5 bases and J gave up 6 bases; unmatched junction bases: 15.